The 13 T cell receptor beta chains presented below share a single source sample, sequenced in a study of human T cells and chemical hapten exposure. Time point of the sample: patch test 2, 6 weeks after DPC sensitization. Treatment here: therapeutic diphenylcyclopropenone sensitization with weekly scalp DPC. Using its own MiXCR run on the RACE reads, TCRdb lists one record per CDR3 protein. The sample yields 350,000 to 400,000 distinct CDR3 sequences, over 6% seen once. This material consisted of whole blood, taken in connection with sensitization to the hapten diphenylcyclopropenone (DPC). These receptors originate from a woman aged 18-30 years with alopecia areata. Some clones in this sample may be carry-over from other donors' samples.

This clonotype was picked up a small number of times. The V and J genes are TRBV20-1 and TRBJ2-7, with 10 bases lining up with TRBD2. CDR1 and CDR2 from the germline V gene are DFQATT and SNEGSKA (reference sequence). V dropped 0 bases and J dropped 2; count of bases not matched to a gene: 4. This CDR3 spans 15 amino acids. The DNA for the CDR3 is TGCAGTGCTAGAGATCCTAGCGGGGGACCCTACGAGCAGTACTTC. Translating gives CSARDPSGGPYEQYF.

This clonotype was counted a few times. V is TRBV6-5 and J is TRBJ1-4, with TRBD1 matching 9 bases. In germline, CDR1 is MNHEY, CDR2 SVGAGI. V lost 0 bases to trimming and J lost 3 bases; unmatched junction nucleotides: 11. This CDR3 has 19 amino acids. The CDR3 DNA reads TGTGCCAGCAGTTACTCCTGGTCCCGGGACAGGGACCCTAATGAAAAACTGTTTTTT. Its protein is CASSYSWSRDRDPNEKLFF.

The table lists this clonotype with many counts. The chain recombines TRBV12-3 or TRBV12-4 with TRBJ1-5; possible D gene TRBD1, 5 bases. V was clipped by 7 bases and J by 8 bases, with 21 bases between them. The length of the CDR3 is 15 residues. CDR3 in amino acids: CASTPGTGPMKPQHF. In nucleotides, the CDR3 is TGTGCCAGCACCCCCGGGACCGGGCCCATGAAGCCCCAGCATTTT.

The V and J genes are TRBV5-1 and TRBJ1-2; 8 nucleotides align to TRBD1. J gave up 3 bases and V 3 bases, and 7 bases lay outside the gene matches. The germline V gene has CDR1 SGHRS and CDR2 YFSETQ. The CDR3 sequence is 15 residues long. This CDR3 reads CASSSSGGEDYGYTF. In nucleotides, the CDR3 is TGCGCCAGCAGCTCGTCAGGGGGCGAAGACTATGGCTACACCTTC.

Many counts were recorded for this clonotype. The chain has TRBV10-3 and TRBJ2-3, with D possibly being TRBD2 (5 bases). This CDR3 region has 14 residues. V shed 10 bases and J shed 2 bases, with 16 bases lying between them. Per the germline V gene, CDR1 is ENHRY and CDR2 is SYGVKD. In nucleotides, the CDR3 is TGTGCCACTGGGCTGACTACTTACACAGATACGCAGTATTTT. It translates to CATGLTTYTDTQYF.

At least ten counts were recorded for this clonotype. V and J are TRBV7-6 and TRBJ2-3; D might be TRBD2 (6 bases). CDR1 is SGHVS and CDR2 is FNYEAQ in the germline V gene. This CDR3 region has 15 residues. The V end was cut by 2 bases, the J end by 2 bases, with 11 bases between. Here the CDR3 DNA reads TGTGCCAGCAGCTTATCTGGCGGGGTCACAGATACGCAGTATTTT. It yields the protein CASSLSGGVTDTQYF.

As DNA, the CDR3 is TGTGCCAGCATGGCAGATACGCAGTATTTT. Its translation: CASMADTQYF. The chain links TRBV7-9 to TRBJ2-3; unclear D gene. The CDR3 has 10 residues. Germline V gene lookup returns CDR1 SEHNR and CDR2 FQNEAQ (reference sequence). V lost 7 bases, J lost 4 bases, and 3 bases lay in between. Full variable domain (rest looked up from reference TRBV7-9 and TRBJ2-3): DTGVSQNPRHKITKRGQNVTFRCDPISEHNRLYWYRQTLGQGPEFLTYFQNEAQLEKSRLLSDRFSAERPKGSFSTLEIQRTEQGDSAMYLCASMADTQYFGPGTRLTVL.

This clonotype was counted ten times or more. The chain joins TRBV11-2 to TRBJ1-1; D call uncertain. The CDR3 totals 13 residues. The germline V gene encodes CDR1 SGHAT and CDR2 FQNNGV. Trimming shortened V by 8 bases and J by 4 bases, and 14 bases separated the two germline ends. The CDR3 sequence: CASRPSVGTEAFF. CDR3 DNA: TGTGCCAGCCGACCCTCTGTAGGCACTGAAGCTTTCTTT.

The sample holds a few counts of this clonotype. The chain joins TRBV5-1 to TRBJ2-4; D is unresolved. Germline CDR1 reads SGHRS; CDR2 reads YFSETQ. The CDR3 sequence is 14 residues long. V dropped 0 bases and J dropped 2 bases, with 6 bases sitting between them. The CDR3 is CASSLDTTKNIQYF. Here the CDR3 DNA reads TGCGCCAGCAGCTTGGACACAACCAAAAACATTCAGTACTTC.

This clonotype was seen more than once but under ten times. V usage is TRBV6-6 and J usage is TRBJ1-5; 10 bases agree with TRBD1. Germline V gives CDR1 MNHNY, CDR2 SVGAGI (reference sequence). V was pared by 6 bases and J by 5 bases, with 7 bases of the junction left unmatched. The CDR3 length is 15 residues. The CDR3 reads CASRAGTGAHQPQHF. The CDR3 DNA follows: TGTGCCAGCAGAGCCGGGACAGGGGCCCATCAGCCCCAGCATTTT.

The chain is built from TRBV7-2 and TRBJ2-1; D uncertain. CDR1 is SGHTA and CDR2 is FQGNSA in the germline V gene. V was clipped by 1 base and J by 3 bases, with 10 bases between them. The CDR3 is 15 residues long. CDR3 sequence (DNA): TGTGCCAGCAGCTTAGAAGGGAAGGGCTACAATGAGCAGTTCTTC. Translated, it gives CASSLEGKGYNEQFF.

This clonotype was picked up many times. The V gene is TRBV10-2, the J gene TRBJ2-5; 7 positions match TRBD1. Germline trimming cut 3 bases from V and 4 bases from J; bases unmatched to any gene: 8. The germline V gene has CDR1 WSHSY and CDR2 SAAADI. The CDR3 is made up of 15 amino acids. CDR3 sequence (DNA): TGCGCCAGCAGTGACGCACAGGGGTCTTCAGAGACCCAGTACTTC. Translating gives CASSDAQGSSETQYF.

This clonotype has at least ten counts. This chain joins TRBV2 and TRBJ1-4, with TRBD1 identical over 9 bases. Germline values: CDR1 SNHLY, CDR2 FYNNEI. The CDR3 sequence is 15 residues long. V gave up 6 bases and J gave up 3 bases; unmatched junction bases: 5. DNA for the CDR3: TGTGCCAGCAGACAGGGGGCTAACTCTAATGAAAAACTGTTTTTT. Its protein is CASRQGANSNEKLFF.